The T cell receptor (beta chain) under discussion was sequenced for a study of spatial heterogeneity in lung cancer. V dropped 2 bases and J dropped 8; count of bases not matched to a gene: 5. Germline V lookup: CDR1 DFQATT, CDR2 SNEGSKA (reference sequence). The CDR3 sequence is 12 residues long. This clonotype was recorded many times. Specified time point: sample taken at primary tumor resection. Without sorting, whole RNA was sequenced from tumor, nontumor lung or frozen PBMC. One entry per CDR3 protein results from TCRdb running MiXCR on the 5' RACE reads. Of more than 35,000 distinct CDR3 sequences listed, roughly 5.6% were seen once; the top ten hold 20% to 30%.

The specimen was PBMCs, collected at surgery. This chain connects TRBV20-1 to TRBJ1-1, with 7 bases that match TRBD1. This clonotype originated in a female donor with early-stage non-small cell lung cancer. CDR3: CSARITGAEAFF. CDR3 DNA sequence: TGCAGTGCTAGAATTACAGGGGCAGAAGCTTTCTTT.